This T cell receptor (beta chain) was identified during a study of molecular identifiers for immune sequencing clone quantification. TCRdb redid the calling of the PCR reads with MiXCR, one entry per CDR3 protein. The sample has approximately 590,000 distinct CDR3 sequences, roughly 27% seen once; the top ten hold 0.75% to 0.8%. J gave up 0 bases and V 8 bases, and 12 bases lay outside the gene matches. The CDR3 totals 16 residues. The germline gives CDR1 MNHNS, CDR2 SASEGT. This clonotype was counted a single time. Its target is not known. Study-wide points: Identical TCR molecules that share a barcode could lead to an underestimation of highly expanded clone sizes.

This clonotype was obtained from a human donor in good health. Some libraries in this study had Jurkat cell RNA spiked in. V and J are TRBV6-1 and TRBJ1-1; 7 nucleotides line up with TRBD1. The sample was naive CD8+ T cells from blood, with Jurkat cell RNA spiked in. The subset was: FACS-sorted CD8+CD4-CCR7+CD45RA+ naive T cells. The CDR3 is CASWDRDSYLNTEAFF. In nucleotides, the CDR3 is TGTGCCAGCTGGGACCGGGACAGCTATTTGAACACTGAAGCTTTCTTT.